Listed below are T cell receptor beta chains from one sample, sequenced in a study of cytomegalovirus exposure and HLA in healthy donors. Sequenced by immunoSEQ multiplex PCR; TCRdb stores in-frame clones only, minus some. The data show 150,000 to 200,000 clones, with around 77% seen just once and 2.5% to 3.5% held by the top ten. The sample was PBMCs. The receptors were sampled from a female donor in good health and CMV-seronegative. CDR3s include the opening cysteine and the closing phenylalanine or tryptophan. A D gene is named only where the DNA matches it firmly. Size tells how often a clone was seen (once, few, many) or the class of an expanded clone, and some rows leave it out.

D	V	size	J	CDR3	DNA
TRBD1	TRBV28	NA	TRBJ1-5	CASSRDRVQPQHF	TGTGCCAGCAGCCGGGACAGGGTTCAGCCCCAGCATTTT
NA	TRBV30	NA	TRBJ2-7	CAWSVPGFTYEQYF	TGTGCCTGGAGTGTACCAGGGTTTACCTACGAGCAGTACTTC
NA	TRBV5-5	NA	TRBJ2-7	CASSYRTAAYEQYF	TGTGCCAGCAGCTACAGGACAGCCGCCTACGAGCAGTACTTC
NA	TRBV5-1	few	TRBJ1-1	CASSLSEGVRTEAFF	TGCGCCAGCAGCTTGTCGGAGGGCGTGAGAACTGAAGCTTTCTTT
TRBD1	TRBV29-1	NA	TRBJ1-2	CSVEDPGQGVGVYGYTF	TGCAGCGTTGAAGATCCGGGACAGGGGGTGGGTGTCTATGGCTACACCTTC
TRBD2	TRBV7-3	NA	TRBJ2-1	CASQLGTSILDEQFF	TGTGCCAGCCAACTGGGGACTAGTATTTTGGATGAGCAGTTCTTC
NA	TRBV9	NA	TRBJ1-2	CASSVGQVGGANGYTF	TGTGCCAGCAGCGTAGGCCAGGTTGGGGGCGCGAATGGCTACACCTTC
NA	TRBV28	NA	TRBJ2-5	CASSLSQESYVAQETQYF	TGTGCCAGCAGTTTATCGCAGGAATCATACGTGGCCCAAGAGACCCAGTACTTC
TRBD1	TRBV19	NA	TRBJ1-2	CASSIAGQGDDGYTF	TGTGCCAGTAGTATAGCGGGACAGGGGGACGATGGCTACACCTTC
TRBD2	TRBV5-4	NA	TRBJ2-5	CASSLVGGGARETQYF	TGTGCCAGCAGCTTGGTCGGCGGGGGGGCTCGGGAGACCCAGTACTTC
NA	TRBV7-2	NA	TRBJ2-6	CASSFNSGANVLTF	TGTGCCAGCAGCTTCAACTCTGGGGCCAACGTCCTGACTTTC
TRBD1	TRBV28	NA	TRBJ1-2	CASSATGGLYGYTF	TGTGCCAGCAGTGCTACAGGGGGACTGTATGGCTACACCTTC
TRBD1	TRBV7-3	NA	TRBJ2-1	CASSYGQGHNEQFF	TGTGCCAGCAGCTACGGACAGGGCCACAATGAGCAGTTCTTC
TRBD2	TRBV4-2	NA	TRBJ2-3	CASSREAGPSTDTQYF	TGTGCCAGCAGCCGGGAAGCGGGACCCAGCACAGATACGCAGTATTTT
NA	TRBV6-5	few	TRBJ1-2	CASSSSLRSAYGYTF	TGTGCCAGCAGTTCCTCCCTTAGGAGCGCCTATGGCTACACCTTC
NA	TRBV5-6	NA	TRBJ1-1	CASSFGRMNTEAFF	TGTGCCAGCAGCTTTGGCAGAATGAACACTGAAGCTTTCTTT
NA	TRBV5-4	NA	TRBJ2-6	CASGPSTVLTF	TGTGCCAGCGGGCCCTCTACCGTCCTGACTTTC
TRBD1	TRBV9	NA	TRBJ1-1	CASSATGPLNTEAFF	TGTGCCAGCAGCGCGACAGGGCCTCTGAACACTGAAGCTTTCTTT
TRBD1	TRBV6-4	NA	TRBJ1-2	CASSVSYQGAKGYTF	TGTGCCAGCAGTGTGAGTTATCAGGGGGCCAAGGGCTACACCTTC
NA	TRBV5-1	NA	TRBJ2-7	CASSLGAPSYEQYF	TGCGCCAGCAGCTTGGGCGCCCCCTCCTACGAGCAGTACTTC
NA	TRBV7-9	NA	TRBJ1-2	CASSLASGDYGYTF	TGTGCCAGCAGCTTAGCATCCGGGGACTATGGCTACACCTTC
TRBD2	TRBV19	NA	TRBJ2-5	CASSMSGESTQYF	TGTGCCAGTAGTATGAGCGGGGAATCGACCCAGTACTTC
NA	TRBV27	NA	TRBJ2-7	CASSPLDRPEQYF	TGTGCCAGCAGCCCCTTGGACAGACCCGAGCAGTACTTC
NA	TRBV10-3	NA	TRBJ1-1	CAISEATGGRRTEAFF	TGTGCCATCAGTGAGGCGACCGGGGGGCGGAGAACTGAAGCTTTCTTT
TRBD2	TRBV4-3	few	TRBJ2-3	CASSPQLAGGPTDTQYF	TGCGCCAGCAGCCCTCAACTAGCGGGGGGCCCCACAGATACGCAGTATTTT
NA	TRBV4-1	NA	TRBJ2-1	CASSQVPANDRMYNEQFF	TGCGCCAGCAGCCAAGTCCCCGCGAATGACAGAATGTACAATGAGCAGTTCTTC
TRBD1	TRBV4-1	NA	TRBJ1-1	CASSRNEGTGVTEAFF	TGCGCCAGCAGCCGGAACGAGGGAACAGGGGTCACTGAAGCTTTCTTT
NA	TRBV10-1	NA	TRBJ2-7	CASRIGHLYEQYF	TGCGCCAGCAGGATTGGACACCTCTACGAGCAGTACTTC
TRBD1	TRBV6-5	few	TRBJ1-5	CASRGTGRTNQPQHF	TGTGCCAGCAGAGGGACAGGGCGAACCAATCAGCCCCAGCATTTT
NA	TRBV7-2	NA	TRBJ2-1	CASSLASYYNEQFF	TGTGCCAGCAGCTTGGCTAGCTACTACAATGAGCAGTTCTTC
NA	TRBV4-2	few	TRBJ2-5	CASSQDLRETQYF	TGTGCCAGCAGCCAAGATCTCCGGGAGACCCAGTACTTC
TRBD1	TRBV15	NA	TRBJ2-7	CATSRSGGTGWYEQYF	TGTGCCACCAGCAGATCTGGGGGGACAGGGTGGTACGAGCAGTACTTC
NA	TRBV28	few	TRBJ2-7	CASKSFSEYYEQYF	TGTGCCAGCAAGTCGTTTTCGGAGTACTACGAGCAGTACTTC
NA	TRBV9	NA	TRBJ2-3	CASSTGTRATDTQYF	TGTGCCAGCAGCACCGGGACACGAGCCACAGATACGCAGTATTTT
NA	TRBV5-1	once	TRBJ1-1	CASSFTPMNTEAFF	TGCGCCAGCAGCTTCACACCAATGAACACTGAAGCTTTCTTT
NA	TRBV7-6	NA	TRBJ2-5	CASSLTRETQYF	TGTGCCAGCAGCTTAACCAGGGAGACCCAGTACTTC
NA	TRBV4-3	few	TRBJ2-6	CASSGRSGANVLTF	TGCGCCAGCAGCGGGCGCTCTGGGGCCAACGTCCTGACTTTC
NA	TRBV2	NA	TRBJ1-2	CASGRTAEGSHYGYTF	TGTGCCAGCGGACGCACTGCGGAGGGTAGCCACTATGGCTACACCTTC
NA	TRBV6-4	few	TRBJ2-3	CASSGASTDTQYF	TGTGCCAGCAGTGGGGCTAGCACAGATACGCAGTATTTT
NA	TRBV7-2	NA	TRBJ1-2	CASTPSGGVGYGYTF	TGTGCCAGCACCCCGTCTGGGGGGGTGGGCTATGGCTACACCTTC